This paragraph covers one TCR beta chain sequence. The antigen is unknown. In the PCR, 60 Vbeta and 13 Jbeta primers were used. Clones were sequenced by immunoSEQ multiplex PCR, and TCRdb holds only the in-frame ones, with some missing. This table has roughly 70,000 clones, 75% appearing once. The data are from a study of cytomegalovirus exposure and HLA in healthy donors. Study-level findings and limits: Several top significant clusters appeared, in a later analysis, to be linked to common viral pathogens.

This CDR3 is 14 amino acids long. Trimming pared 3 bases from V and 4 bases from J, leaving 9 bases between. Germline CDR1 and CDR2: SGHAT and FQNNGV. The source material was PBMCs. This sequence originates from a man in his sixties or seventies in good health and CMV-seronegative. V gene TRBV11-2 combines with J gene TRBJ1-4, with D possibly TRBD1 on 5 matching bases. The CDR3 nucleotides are TGTGCCAGCAGCTTGGCCGGGGGTAATGAAAAACTGTTTTTT. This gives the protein CASSLAGGNEKLFF.